One and the same sample provided the 22 T cell receptor beta chains below, sequenced in a study of CD8+ T cells in alopecia areata. TCR sequencing used cDNA made by reverse transcription of extracted RNA. The repertoire was sequenced with immunoSEQ multiplex PCR; TCRdb's copy has only in-frame clones and lacks some. The table lists roughly 250,000 clones, about 68% of them singletons, with approximately 1.2% in the top ten. The starting material was CD4+ T cells sorted from blood, obtained at week 0. Receptors originate from a human donor with alopecia areata.

The CDR3 sequence: CSVDGGSTGELFF. The CDR3 nucleotides read TGCAGCGTTGATGGGGGTTCCACCGGGGAGCTGTTTTTT. This chain links TRBV29-1 with TRBJ2-2, with D tentatively TRBD1 or TRBD2 (5 bases each). The CDR3 extends over 13 amino acids. Germline V gene sequence: CDR1 SQVTM, CDR2 ANQGSEA. The V and J ends lost 3 bases and 4 bases respectively, with 9 bases between them.

This clone was counted only a few times. The chain carries TRBV4-2 and TRBJ2-1; 9 bases agree with TRBD2. Looked up from germline, CDR1 is LGHNA and CDR2 is YNFKEQ. V gave up 1 base and J gave up 3 bases; unmatched junction bases: 4. This CDR3 comprises 16 residues. For the CDR3, the DNA is TGTGCCAGCAGCCAAGTGGCGACTAGCGGCTACAATGAGCAGTTCTTC. Residues: CASSQVATSGYNEQFF.

The chain couples TRBV29-1 to TRBJ2-6, with D possibly being TRBD1 or TRBD2 (6 bases each). Germline CDR1 and CDR2: SQVTM and ANQGSEA. V lost 4 bases and J lost 4, with 14 bases in between. This CDR3 has 15 amino acids. CDR3 bases: TGCAGCGTTGCGGAGGGGGGCTCCGGGGCCAACGTCCTGACTTTC. It yields the protein CSVAEGGSGANVLTF.

The chain employs TRBV7-9 and TRBJ1-2, with a weak D call TRBD1 (5 bases). V gave up 5 bases and J gave up 8 bases, with 12 bases separating them. The germline gives CDR1 SEHNR, CDR2 FQNEAQ (reference sequence). This CDR3 region has 12 residues. CDR3 residues: CASSPTAGGYTF. The CDR3, as DNA: TGTGCCAGCAGCCCGACTGCAGGGGGCTACACCTTC.

The genes are TRBV15 and TRBJ1-2; 8 bases agree with TRBD1. This CDR3 comprises 15 residues. V trimming: 0 bases; J trimming: 4 bases; junction bases outside the gene matches: 4. Germline CDR1 LNHNV, CDR2 YYDKDF (reference sequence). CDR3 region: CATSRDAGGGYGYTF. In DNA form, the CDR3 reads TGTGCCACCAGCAGAGATGCAGGGGGCGGCTATGGCTACACCTTC.

The chain links TRBV9 to TRBJ1-6, with D unclear. The CDR3 is 13 amino acids. V lost 4 bases and J 13 bases, leaving 15 bases between the germline ends. The germline V gene has CDR1 SGDLS and CDR2 YYNGEE. CDR3 nucleotide sequence: TGTGCCAGCAGCCCCCACGGAGGGCAGCCCCTCCACTTT. Translation gives CASSPHGGQPLHF.

This sequence joins TRBV20-1 and TRBJ1-1; D is unresolved. There are 11 residues in the CDR3. Germline CDR1 is DFQATT and CDR2 is SNEGSKA (reference sequence). Deletions cut 3 bases from V and 5 bases from J, with 7 bases between. The CDR3 coding sequence is TGCAGTGCTAGCTGGGTGACTGAAGCTTTCTTT. It codes for CSASWVTEAFF.

This sequence joins TRBV5-1 and TRBJ1-2; TRBD1 aligns across 7 bases. J gave up 7 bases and V 5 bases, and 11 bases lay outside the gene matches. Germline V gene lookup returns CDR1 SGHRS and CDR2 YFSETQ. The CDR3 contains 14 residues. The CDR3, as DNA: TGCGCCAGCAGGACCGACAGGGCGGATCGTGGCTACACCTTC. Protein sequence: CASRTDRADRGYTF.

The chain couples TRBV30 to TRBJ1-5; D is ambiguous. CDR3 length: 14 amino acids. Trimming shortened V by 1 base and J by 9 bases, and 16 bases separated the two germline ends. Per the germline V gene, CDR1 is GTSNPN and CDR2 is SVGIG (reference sequence). The CDR3 protein is CAWSGSALNGPQHF. The CDR3 DNA reads TGTGCCTGGAGTGGGTCTGCCCTGAATGGGCCCCAGCATTTT.

This clone was counted only a few times. The chain carries TRBV30 and TRBJ1-5; 8 bases are shared with TRBD1. This CDR3 is 13 amino acids long. Trimming cost V 8 bases and J 4 bases; bases outside gene matches: 7. The germline CDR1 and CDR2 sequences are GTSNPN and SVGIG (reference sequence). The CDR3 sequence: CAGAGGGNQPQHF. The DNA of the CDR3 is TGTGCCGGAGCAGGGGGCGGGAATCAGCCCCAGCATTTT.

The genes are TRBV30 and TRBJ1-2, with 7 nucleotides matching TRBD1. CDR1 is GTSNPN, CDR2 SVGIG, per germline (reference sequence). Trimming cost V 1 base and J 3 bases; bases outside gene matches: 5. The CDR3 extends over 14 amino acids. The DNA for the CDR3 is TGTGCCTGGAGTGCCCAAGGGACAGACTATGGCTACACCTTC. Its translation: CAWSAQGTDYGYTF.

The V call is TRBV29-1, the J call TRBJ2-2; 9 positions match TRBD1. V lost 6 bases, J lost 6 bases, and 17 bases stayed unmatched. Germline V gene sequence: CDR1 SQVTM, CDR2 ANQGSEA. The CDR3 length is 17 residues. For the CDR3, the DNA is TGCAGCGTGTCAAACCCCGTACAGGGGGCAAGGGCCGGGGAGCTGTTTTTT. This translates into CSVSNPVQGARAGELFF.

This chain links TRBV29-1 with TRBJ1-2; 9 positions match TRBD1. Unmatched junction bases numbered 8, after V lost 5 bases and J lost 7 bases. The length of the CDR3 is 13 residues. Germline CDR1 SQVTM, CDR2 ANQGSEA. The CDR3: CSVRTGADGGYTF. CDR3 DNA sequence: TGCAGCGTTCGGACAGGGGCCGATGGTGGCTACACCTTC.

The table lists this clone with a few counts. Here the CDR3 DNA reads TGCAGCGTTGAAGAGAGGGGGAGCGAGCAGTACTTC. Its protein is CSVEERGSEQYF. This sequence joins TRBV29-1 and TRBJ2-7, with D perhaps TRBD1 (6 bases). Trimming took off 0 bases at V and 6 bases at J, with 9 bases between the two ends. Germline V gene lookup returns CDR1 SQVTM and CDR2 ANQGSEA. There are 12 residues in the CDR3.

V is TRBV10-3 and J is TRBJ1-2, with D hard to call. CDR3 size: 10 residues. The germline gives CDR1 ENHRY, CDR2 SYGVKD. This CDR3 reads CADQDGGYTF. CDR3 nucleotide sequence: TGTGCTGACCAGGACGGCGGCTACACCTTC.

The V and J genes are TRBV5-5 and TRBJ2-7; D not resolved. The CDR3 consists of 13 residues. The V end lost 1 base, the J end lost 6 bases, and 11 bases lay between the germline ends. CDR1 is SGHKS and CDR2 is YYEKEE in the germline V gene (reference sequence). The CDR3, as DNA: TGTGCCAGCAGCTTGCATGGGGATGCCGAGCAGTACTTC. Translation gives CASSLHGDAEQYF.

This chain joins TRBV9 and TRBJ1-6; TRBD1 matches at 9 bases. The germline gives CDR1 SGDLS, CDR2 YYNGEE. This CDR3 has 14 residues. With 3 bases clipped from V and 11 bases from J, the junction kept 6 bases outside the gene matches. CDR3 DNA sequence: TGTGCCAGCAGCGCGGGACAGGGAAGGGCACCCCTCCACTTT. Its translation: CASSAGQGRAPLHF.

V gene TRBV5-4 combines with J gene TRBJ2-3; tentative D call: TRBD2 (5 bases). CDR1 and CDR2 (germline): SGHNT, YYREEE (reference sequence). This CDR3 has 17 residues. V lost 0 bases and J lost 6, with 20 bases in between. CDR3 amino acids: CASSLAIGRLAPDTQYF. Written as DNA, the CDR3 is TGTGCCAGCAGCTTGGCGATTGGTCGGCTAGCTCCGGATACGCAGTATTTT.

This sequence joins TRBV5-1 and TRBJ2-3; 9 bases are shared with TRBD1. The CDR3 consists of 15 residues. V lost 4 bases and J lost 5; bases outside the gene matches: 8. Germline V gene data show CDR1 as SGHRS and CDR2 as YFSETQ. The CDR3 sequence: CASSRTGDREDTQYF. The DNA for the CDR3 is TGCGCCAGCAGCCGGACAGGGGATCGTGAAGATACGCAGTATTTT.

This clone was counted a few times. Germline is not matched at one junction end, which may reflect a read error. CDR3 in amino acids: CASSHGGTDTQYF. CDR3 DNA: TGTGCTAGCAGCCACGGTGGGACAGATACGCAGTATTTT. V is TRBV7-7 and J is TRBJ2-3; D gene ambiguous. CDR3 length: 13 amino acids. Germline V gene sequence: CDR1 SSHAT, CDR2 FNYEAQ (reference sequence).

The rearrangement links TRBV30 to TRBJ1-5; possibly TRBD1 for D (5 bases). Trimming took 1 base from V and 3 from J, leaving 10 bases between them. This CDR3 region has 14 residues. Germline CDR1 and CDR2: GTSNPN and SVGIG (reference sequence). CDR3 residues: CAWSGRDPNQPQHF. For the CDR3, the DNA is TGTGCCTGGAGTGGCCGGGACCCCAATCAGCCCCAGCATTTT.

The chain has TRBV11-2 and TRBJ1-5, with no clear D. The CDR3 totals 14 residues. V gave up 2 bases and J gave up 2 bases, with 7 bases separating them. The germline V gene encodes CDR1 SGHAT and CDR2 FQNNGV. CDR3 DNA: TGTGCCAGCAGCTTATCAGGCCGCAATCAGCCCCAGCATTTT. Translated: CASSLSGRNQPQHF. Full variable domain (missing parts from reference TRBV11-2 and TRBJ1-5): EAGVAQSPRYKIIEKRQSVAFWCNPISGHATLYWYQQILGQGPKLLIQFQNNGVVDDSQLPKDRFSAERLKGVDSTLKIQPAKLEDSAVYLCASSLSGRNQPQHFGDGTRLSIL.